Sequencing of this T cell receptor beta chain was carried out in a study of T cells in Graves' hyperthyroidism and ophthalmopathy. This clonotype was seen at least ten times. Antigen specificity is unknown. It was uncontrolled infection, other autoimmune disease, pregnancy or lactation that excluded patients. Diagnosis relied on clinical symptoms, serum thyroxine and TRAb, thyroid ultrasound and orbital computed tomography. The germline V gene encodes CDR1 SGHAT and CDR2 FQNNGV. The CDR3 sequence is 12 residues long. The V and J ends lost 1 base and 4 bases respectively, with 3 bases between them. Study results and limitations: Ophthalmopathy was separated from stable hyperthyroidism by a 13 V-J model.

Template material for amplifying TCR beta CDR3 regions consisted of RNA transcripts. The HTBI primer set drove a first-round RT-PCR of the TCR CDR3. MiXCR, applied by TCRdb to the multiplex PCR reads, yields one record per CDR3 protein. Of almost 600,000 distinct CDR3 sequences in the sample, more than 11% were seen once. The TCR originated in a woman aged 30 to 39 with Graves' hyperthyroidism that later progressed to Graves' ophthalmopathy. The rearrangement uses TRBV11-2 and TRBJ2-3, with D unresolved. Sequencing was performed on blood. As DNA, the CDR3 is TGTGCCAGCAGCTTAGGCTCAGATACGCAGTATTTT. Its protein product is CASSLGSDTQYF. Full variable domain (rest looked up from reference TRBV11-2 and TRBJ2-3): EAGVAQSPRYKIIEKRQSVAFWCNPISGHATLYWYQQILGQGPKLLIQFQNNGVVDDSQLPKDRFSAERLKGVDSTLKIQPAKLEDSAVYLCASSLGSDTQYFGPGTRLTVL.